Described below is a single TCR beta chain sequence and its context. Antigen unknown. The data are from a study of early T cells in non-severe SARS-CoV-2 infection. Background on the study: Chains were not paired, and sequencing was done on bulk RNA from unsorted whole blood. Findings of the study overall: Matching with VDJdb favored anti-spike CD8 responses (missing private and CD4 specificities).

The library protocol tagged individual cDNA molecules with unique molecular identifiers. TCRdb itself ran the 5' RACE reads through MiXCR, one entry per CDR3 protein. The sample lists 50,000 to 60,000 distinct CDR3 sequences, 7.5% to 9% occurring once. The clonotype comes from an adult who was a healthcare worker with PCR-confirmed SARS-CoV-2 infection or an uninfected control (not recorded which). The sequenced sample was whole blood, obtained at baseline.

CDR3 sequence (DNA): TGCAGTGCTAGTCTCCCGACTAGCTCGAAGGAGACCCAGTACTTC. Protein product: CSASLPTSSKETQYF. V gene TRBV20-1 combines with J gene TRBJ2-5, with TRBD2 matching 7 bases. CDR1 and CDR2 from the germline V gene are DFQATT and SNEGSKA (reference sequence). V was clipped by 3 bases and J by 5 bases; unmatched bases: 12. This CDR3 has 15 residues.